This entry describes one TCR beta chain. These data are taken from a study of blood T cell repertoires in COVID-19. Study details: Sites in the United States, Italy and Spain provided acute and convalescent COVID-19 samples.

The CDR3 has 14 amino acids. Germline assignment: CDR1 LNHDA and CDR2 SQIVND (reference sequence). Trimming removed 3 bases from V and 4 bases from J, with 10 bases in between. Authors' methods: The authors estimated nucleated cell counts from reference gene primer amplification. The assay was immunoSEQ multiplex PCR, and TCRdb's table has in-frame clones only and misses some. V, J and clone size are those of that table, while D and trimming were read from the DNA. The data contain about 430,000 clones, around 90% of them seen just once; the ten biggest clones take up about 0.91%. The clonotype originates from a man between 18 and 29 years old with COVID-19, enrolled during active disease. Sequenced: peripheral blood. The chain couples TRBV19 to TRBJ1-3; D gene uncertain. CDR3 DNA sequence: TGTGCCAGTAGTATCCTGGCAGGCGGAAACACCATATATTTT. This translates into CASSILAGGNTIYF. The entire variable domain, with the rest obtained from reference TRBV19 and TRBJ1-3, is as follows: DGGITQSPKYLFRKEGQNVTLSCEQNLNHDAMYWYRQDPGQGLRLIYYSQIVNDFQKGDIAEGYSVSREKKESFPLTVTSAQKNPTAFYLCASSILAGGNTIYFGEGSWLTVV.